The present T cell receptor (beta chain) was sequenced within a study of STAT5B mutations in CD4+ large granular lymphocyte leukemia. Control samples were healthy donors' buffy coats. Repertoires were generated with immunoSEQ multiplex PCR, while TCRdb's copy carries only in-frame clones and drops some. This table has tens of thousands of clones, about 80% appearing once. Between the trimmed V and J ends, which lost 3 bases and 4 bases, there was a span of 8 bases. Germline V gene lookup returns CDR1 SGHDT and CDR2 YYEEEE. CDR3 length equals 12 residues. This sequence was found in a human donor in good health. The chain links TRBV5-6 to TRBJ2-7, with D uncertain. Sequencing used CD4+ T cells from blood buffy coats. This CDR3 is CASSSMGYEQYV. In DNA, the CDR3 is TGTGCCAGCAGCTCGATGGGATACGAGCAGTACGTC.